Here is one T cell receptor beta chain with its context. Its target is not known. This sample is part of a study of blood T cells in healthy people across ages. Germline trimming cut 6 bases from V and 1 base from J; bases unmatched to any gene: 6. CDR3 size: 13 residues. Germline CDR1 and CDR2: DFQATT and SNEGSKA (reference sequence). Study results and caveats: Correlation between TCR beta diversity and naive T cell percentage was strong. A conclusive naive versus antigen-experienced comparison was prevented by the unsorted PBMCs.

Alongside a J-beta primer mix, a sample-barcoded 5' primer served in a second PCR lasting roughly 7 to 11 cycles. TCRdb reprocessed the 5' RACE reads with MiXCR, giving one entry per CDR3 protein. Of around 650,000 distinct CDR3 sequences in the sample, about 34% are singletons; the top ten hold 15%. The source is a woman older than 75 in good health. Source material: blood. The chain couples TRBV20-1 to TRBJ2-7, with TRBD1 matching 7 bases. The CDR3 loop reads CSARRTGSYEQYF. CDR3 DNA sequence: TGCAGTGCCCGAAGGACAGGATCCTACGAGCAGTACTTC.